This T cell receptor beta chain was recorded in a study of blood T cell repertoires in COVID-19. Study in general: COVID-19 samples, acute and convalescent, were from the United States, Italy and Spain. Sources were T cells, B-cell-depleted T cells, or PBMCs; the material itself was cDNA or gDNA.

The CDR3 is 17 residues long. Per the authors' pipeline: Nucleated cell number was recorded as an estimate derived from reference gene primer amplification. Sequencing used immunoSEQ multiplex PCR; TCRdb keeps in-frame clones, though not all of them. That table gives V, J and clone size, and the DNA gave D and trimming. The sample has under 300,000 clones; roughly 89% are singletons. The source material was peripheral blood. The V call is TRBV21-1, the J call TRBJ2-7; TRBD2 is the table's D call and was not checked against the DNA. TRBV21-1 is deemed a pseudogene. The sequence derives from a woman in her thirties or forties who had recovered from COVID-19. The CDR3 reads CASSKGRATLSSYEQYV. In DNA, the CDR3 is TGTGCCAGCAGCAAAGGGAGGGCGACACTTAGCTCCTACGAGCAGTACGTC.